These 28 T cell receptor beta chains were all obtained from the same sample, sequenced in a study of T cells after posttransplantation cyclophosphamide. Cyclophosphamide on days +3 and +4 followed busulfan-fludarabine conditioning and a marrow graft. Produced via immunoSEQ multiplex PCR; TCRdb's table is partial and in-frame only. The profile shows 6,500 or so clones, roughly 81% of them singletons. This material consisted of PBMCs, taken approximately 1,500 days after allogeneic stem cell transplant with posttransplant cyclophosphamide. These receptors all stem from a male patient in his 30s who received an allogeneic stem cell transplant from a related donor, was CMV-positive, and had acute GVHD only. Some of these T cells may belong to the graft donor.

V gene TRBV5-4 combines with J gene TRBJ2-2; TRBD1 matches 8 bases. CDR3 length: 14 residues. J was trimmed by 3 bases and V by 5 bases; bases with no gene match: 3. CDR1 and CDR2 from the germline V gene are SGHNT and YYREEE (reference sequence). Here the CDR3 reads CASRRDRHTGELFF. The CDR3 DNA reads as TGTGCCAGCAGGCGGGACAGGCACACCGGGGAGCTGTTTTTT.

This clone was counted between two and nine times. The chain carries TRBV18 and TRBJ2-7; D gene ambiguous. The germline V gene encodes CDR1 KGHSH and CDR2 LQKENI. This CDR3 is 15 amino acids long. The V and J ends lost 0 bases and 3 bases respectively, with 12 bases between them. CDR3 amino acids: CASSPPQSFLYEQYF. CDR3 in DNA: TGTGCCAGCTCACCACCGCAAAGCTTCCTCTACGAGCAGTACTTC.

The gene calls are TRBV7-2 and TRBJ2-1, with 14 bases identical to TRBD2. V lost 1 base and J lost 7; bases outside the gene matches: 6. The CDR3 loop spans 17 amino acids. The germline V gene encodes CDR1 SGHTA and CDR2 FQGNSA. CDR3 residues: CASSLGLAGGRRNEQFF. CDR3 nucleotide sequence: TGTGCCAGCAGCTTAGGACTAGCGGGGGGGCGAAGGAATGAGCAGTTCTTC.

This rearrangement joins TRBV9 to TRBJ2-7; D might be TRBD2 (5 bases). CDR3 length equals 15 residues. Germline V gene lookup returns CDR1 SGDLS and CDR2 YYNGEE. V gave up 0 bases and J gave up 0 bases, with 10 bases separating them. DNA for the CDR3: TGTGCCAGCAGCGTAGGGCGGGTAAGCTCCTACGAGCAGTACTTC. This translates into CASSVGRVSSYEQYF.

This clone was detected a few times. The chain recombines TRBV4-3 with TRBJ1-1; D gene uncertain. The V end was cut by 3 bases, the J end by 1 base, with 9 bases between. The CDR3 loop spans 14 amino acids. Germline V gene data show CDR1 as LGHNA and CDR2 as YSLEER. The CDR3: CASSQGVANTEAFF. For the CDR3, the DNA is TGCGCCAGCAGCCAGGGCGTCGCGAACACTGAAGCTTTCTTT.

This clone is labeled medium-sized. The chain links TRBV28 to TRBJ1-6, with TRBD1 identical over 8 bases. Germline V lookup: CDR1 MDHEN, CDR2 SYDVKM. J gave up 9 bases and V 6 bases, and 7 bases lay outside the gene matches. CDR3 size: 14 residues. CDR3 sequence reads: CASREDRGSSPLHF. The CDR3 region has the DNA TGTGCCAGCAGGGAAGACAGGGGCAGTTCACCCCTCCACTTT.

J is TRBJ1-4 and V is TRBV6-1, with 8 nucleotides matching TRBD1. Germline trimming cut 8 bases from V and 8 bases from J; bases unmatched to any gene: 13. Germline values: CDR1 MNHNS, CDR2 SASEGT. This CDR3 is 15 amino acids long. CDR3 residues: CASDSGQGIKEKLFF. CDR3 bases: TGTGCCAGCGATTCTGGACAGGGAATAAAGGAAAAACTGTTTTTT.

This clone is a singleton in its sample. This rearrangement joins TRBV19 to TRBJ1-5; 8 bases align to TRBD1. The V gene end was trimmed by 5 bases and the J gene end by 2 bases; junction bases not matched to a gene: 2. Germline assignment: CDR1 LNHDA and CDR2 SQIVND (reference sequence). The CDR3 runs to 14 residues. CDR3 residues: CASSLTGGNQPQHF. The CDR3 DNA follows: TGTGCCAGTAGTTTGACAGGGGGCAATCAGCCCCAGCATTTT.

The V call is TRBV7-2, the J call TRBJ2-5, with TRBD2 identical over 8 bases. Trimming at V came to 7 bases and at J to 0 bases, leaving 4 bases not matched to a gene. CDR3 length: 14 residues. Per germline, CDR1 SGHTA and CDR2 FQGNSA. In DNA, the CDR3 is TGTGCCAGCACCCCGGGGGGGTACCAAGAGACCCAGTACTTC. Protein: CASTPGGYQETQYF.

The genes are TRBV4-1 and TRBJ2-3; TRBD2 might be the D (5 bases). V shed 0 bases and J shed 0 bases, with 13 bases lying between them. Germline assignment: CDR1 MGHRA and CDR2 YSYEKL. This CDR3 comprises 17 residues. The CDR3 DNA reads as TGCGCCAGCAGCCAAGAAGGGCTAAGCGGCAGCACAGATACGCAGTATTTT. Translated, it gives CASSQEGLSGSTDTQYF.

The chain couples TRBV19 to TRBJ2-6, with D possibly matching TRBD1 (5 bases). The germline CDR1 and CDR2 sequences are LNHDA and SQIVND (reference sequence). The CDR3 spans 17 residues. The germline V and J ends were trimmed by 0 bases and 0 bases, with 9 bases remaining between them. CDR3 region: CASSIDRAISGANVLTF. CDR3 bases: TGTGCCAGTAGTATAGACAGGGCAATCTCTGGGGCCAACGTCCTGACTTTC.

The chain couples TRBV7-3 to TRBJ1-6; D call uncertain. Trimming stripped 4 bases from V and 6 bases from J, with 7 bases between. The CDR3 has 13 amino acids. Germline-derived CDR1 and CDR2 are SGHTA and FQGTGA. The chain's CDR3 is CASSSFINSPLHF. The DNA of the CDR3 is TGTGCCAGCAGCTCCTTTATTAATTCACCCCTCCACTTT.

This chain uses TRBV5-1 with TRBJ1-1; D ambiguous. This CDR3 region has 14 residues. Germline lookup yields CDR1 SGHRS and CDR2 YFSETQ. With 1 base removed from V and 2 bases from J, the gap between germline ends came to 9 bases. CDR3 in amino acids: CASSLLAGNTEAFF. The CDR3 region has the DNA TGCGCCAGCAGCTTGTTGGCGGGTAACACTGAAGCTTTCTTT.

The chain links TRBV30 to TRBJ2-5; D is unclear. Trimming stripped 4 bases from V and 0 bases from J, with 12 bases between. This CDR3 spans 14 amino acids. CDR1 GTSNPN and CDR2 SVGIG come from the germline V gene (reference sequence). The CDR3 nucleotides are TGTGCCTGGAAGGTCCCACAGTACCAAGAGACCCAGTACTTC. Residues: CAWKVPQYQETQYF.

This clone ranks as large (0.1 to 1%). The chain links TRBV19 to TRBJ1-3; no clear D. Germline loops: CDR1 LNHDA, CDR2 SQIVND (reference sequence). Between the trimmed V and J ends, which lost 9 bases and 5 bases, there was a span of 14 bases. The CDR3 extends over 13 amino acids. Here the CDR3 reads CASDGGFRNTIYF. For the CDR3, the DNA is TGTGCCAGCGACGGAGGTTTTAGAAACACCATATATTTT.

The chain recombines TRBV7-9 with TRBJ1-1, with D perhaps matching TRBD1 (5 bases). Deletions cut 8 bases from V and 8 bases from J, with 12 bases between. The CDR3 covers 11 residues. Germline values: CDR1 SEHNR, CDR2 FQNEAQ (reference sequence). As DNA, the CDR3 is TGTGCCAGCGGGATGGGGGGGGAAGCTTTCTTT. It is translated as CASGMGGEAFF.

In nucleotides, the CDR3 is TGTGCCAGCAGAGAGACAGGGACAAGGATATCCCTCCACTTT. Protein sequence: CASRETGTRISLHF. V gene TRBV9 combines with J gene TRBJ1-6; TRBD1 agrees at 7 bases. The germline gives CDR1 SGDLS, CDR2 YYNGEE. CDR3 length: 14 amino acids. Trimming took 5 bases from V and 14 from J; bases not matched to a gene: 13.

This chain uses TRBV6-1 with TRBJ1-1; 7 bases map to TRBD1. Germline V gives CDR1 MNHNS, CDR2 SASEGT. This CDR3 region has 15 residues. Germline trimming cut 7 bases from V and 0 bases from J; bases unmatched to any gene: 8. For the CDR3, the DNA is TGTGCCAGCAACTTCGGACAGGCCTTGAACACTGAAGCTTTCTTT. Translated: CASNFGQALNTEAFF.

The chain combines TRBV18 with TRBJ2-7, with TRBD2 as a possible D gene (5 bases). Trimming shortened V by 3 bases and J by 6 bases, and 9 bases separated the two germline ends. CDR3 length equals 12 residues. CDR1 and CDR2 (germline): KGHSH, LQKENI. The CDR3 region has the DNA TGTGCCAGCTCACCCCCCGAGGGCGAGCAGTACTTC. Translated: CASSPPEGEQYF.

This chain joins TRBV10-3 and TRBJ1-1; D remains unclear. V dropped 0 bases and J dropped 5 bases, with 7 bases sitting between them. Germline values: CDR1 ENHRY, CDR2 SYGVKD. The CDR3 extends over 13 amino acids. The CDR3 nucleotides are TGTGCCATCAGTGAGTCTGTCAGAACTGAAGCTTTCTTT. Protein: CAISESVRTEAFF.

This chain uses TRBV5-1 with TRBJ2-3; 11 bases are a match to TRBD1. The CDR3 totals 16 residues. V was clipped by 0 bases and J by 5 bases; unmatched bases: 5. From germline, CDR1 is SGHRS and CDR2 YFSETQ. The CDR3 reads CASSLAGTGGVDTQYF. The CDR3 DNA reads as TGCGCCAGCAGCTTGGCCGGGACAGGGGGGGTAGATACGCAGTATTTT.

This chain uses TRBV5-8 with TRBJ1-4; 9 nucleotides align to TRBD1. V shed 2 bases and J 8 bases; nucleotides not matched to a gene: 7. CDR3 length: 15 residues. CDR1 and CDR2 from the germline V gene are SGHTS and YDEGEE. CDR3 sequence reads: CASSLQGAVGEKLFF. The CDR3 region has the DNA TGTGCCAGCAGCTTACAGGGGGCAGTGGGAGAAAAACTGTTTTTT.

The CDR3 nucleotides read TGTGCCAGCAGCCCTTCCTACCTGGACAGGGAAGTTACCGGGGAGCTGTTTTTT. Protein product: CASSPSYLDREVTGELFF. The J gene is TRBJ2-2, the V gene TRBV5-6, with 8 nucleotides matching TRBD1. The CDR3 extends over 18 amino acids. V lost 4 bases to trimming and J lost 5 bases; unmatched junction nucleotides: 16. The germline V gene encodes CDR1 SGHDT and CDR2 YYEEEE.

V and J are TRBV19 and TRBJ2-1; 8 bases are a match to TRBD2. Germline V CDR1 and CDR2: LNHDA, SQIVND (reference sequence). There are 14 residues in the CDR3. Trimming took 4 bases from V and 6 from J; bases not matched to a gene: 5. The CDR3 region is CASSNSGDFNEQFF. The CDR3 DNA follows: TGTGCCAGTAGTAATAGCGGGGATTTCAATGAGCAGTTCTTC.

This clone was observed a single time. V gene TRBV29-1 combines with J gene TRBJ1-1, with D maybe TRBD1 (6 bases). This CDR3 region has 13 residues. Trimming left V 0 bases short and J 5 bases short, with 10 bases between. Germline assignment: CDR1 SQVTM and CDR2 ANQGSEA. Written as DNA, the CDR3 is TGCAGCGTTGAAGAATACCAGGGGACTGAAGCTTTCTTT. Its protein is CSVEEYQGTEAFF.

This clone was recorded a few times. The rearrangement links TRBV5-1 to TRBJ2-2, with D tentatively TRBD2 (6 bases). The CDR3 loop spans 17 amino acids. The V end was cut by 4 bases, the J end by 6 bases, with 22 bases between. CDR1 and CDR2 from the germline V gene are SGHRS and YFSETQ. The CDR3 reads CASSRSPGDSTAGELFF. CDR3 coding DNA: TGCGCCAGCAGCCGCTCCCCCGGGGACTCCACCGCCGGGGAGCTGTTTTTT.

This clone was detected a few times. The chain employs TRBV7-2 and TRBJ1-5, with D maybe TRBD1 (6 bases). CDR1 is SGHTA, CDR2 FQGNSA, per germline. V lost 6 bases to trimming and J lost 4 bases, with 16 bases between them. The CDR3 covers 15 residues. The CDR3 protein is CASSWTTGGNQPQHF. CDR3 coding DNA: TGTGCCAGCAGTTGGACGACAGGTGGGAATCAGCCCCAGCATTTT.

J is TRBJ1-1 and V is TRBV7-2; no clear D gene. Germline V gives CDR1 SGHTA, CDR2 FQGNSA. The CDR3 contains 14 residues. V dropped 1 base and J dropped 5 bases, with 11 bases sitting between them. The CDR3 sequence: CASSLEVLGTEAFF. Written as DNA, the CDR3 is TGTGCCAGCAGCTTAGAAGTCCTCGGGACTGAAGCTTTCTTT.